The entry that follows covers one T cell receptor beta chain sequence. Its antigen is unknown. CDR3 length equals 17 residues. Germline CDR1 KGHSH, CDR2 LQKENI. V trimming: 3 bases; J trimming: 5 bases; junction bases outside the gene matches: 12. The assay was immunoSEQ multiplex PCR, and TCRdb's table has in-frame clones only and misses some. The data show tens of thousands of clones, roughly 82% seen once. The record originates from a study of OX40 agonist ivuxolimab in advanced cancers. Study details: Cohort: around 86% men, mean age around 55, aged roughly 23 to 79. Study conclusions and caveats: Some nonresponders also had low normalized T-cell clonal expansion.

The chain couples TRBV18 to TRBJ1-1, with 10 bases identical to TRBD1. Specimen: CD4+ or CD8+ T cells sorted from blood, collected in a trial of the OX40 agonist ivuxolimab. This TCR derives from an adult with an advanced solid tumor such as melanoma, head and neck, liver or kidney cancer. DNA of the CDR3: TGTGCCAGCTCACCCACGTCCACACGACAGGGGGCAACTGAAGCTTTCTTT. Its protein product is CASSPTSTRQGATEAFF. Variable domain in full (rest from reference TRBV18 and TRBJ1-1): NAGVMQNPRHLVRRRGQEARLRCSPMKGHSHVYWYRQLPEEGLKFMVYLQKENIIDESGMPKERFSAEFPKEGPSILRIQQVVRGDSAAYFCASSPTSTRQGATEAFFGQGTRLTVV.